This entry lists 27 T cell receptor beta chains sequenced from one sample in a study of blood T cell repertoires in COVID-19. The assay was immunoSEQ multiplex PCR, and TCRdb's table has in-frame clones only and misses some. The sample contains some 300,000 clones, just under 90% of which appear only once. The source material was PBMCs or T cells enriched from blood (not recorded which). Source of these receptors: a woman aged 25-40 years who had recovered from COVID-19.

This clone was counted once. The chain joins TRBV12-5 to TRBJ2-3; no clear D gene. V lost 5 bases to trimming and J lost 0 bases, with 9 bases between them. From germline, CDR1 is LGHNT and CDR2 FRNRAP. The CDR3 runs 14 residues. In DNA, the CDR3 is TGTGCTAGTGGTCACAGAGTTAGCACAGATACGCAGTATTTT. It translates to CASGHRVSTDTQYF. Complete variable domain (other parts from reference TRBV12-5 and TRBJ2-3): DARVTQTPRHKVTEMGQEVTMRCQPILGHNTVFWYRQTMMQGLELLAYFRNRAPLDDSGMPKDRFSAEMPDATLATLKIQPSEPRDSAVYFCASGHRVSTDTQYFGPGTRLTVL.

This clone was found once. V gene TRBV10-3 combines with J gene TRBJ2-1, with 7 bases that match TRBD2. Per germline, CDR1 ENHRY and CDR2 SYGVKD. The V gene end was trimmed by 3 bases and the J gene end by 9 bases; junction bases not matched to a gene: 11. This CDR3 is 15 amino acids long. The CDR3 nucleotides are TGTGCCATCAGTGAACAAGGCGGGAGTATCGGTGAGCAGTTCTTC. Translated: CAISEQGGSIGEQFF.

The chain is built from TRBV18 and TRBJ1-5; 7 nucleotides line up with TRBD1. Germline CDR1 and CDR2: KGHSH and LQKENI. The CDR3 totals 16 residues. V lost 3 bases to trimming and J lost 7 bases; unmatched junction nucleotides: 12. CDR3 loop: CASSPAGQQKGQPQHF. The CDR3 DNA reads TGTGCCAGCTCACCCGCGGGACAGCAGAAAGGCCAGCCCCAGCATTTT. The full variable domain, rest sourced from reference TRBV18 and TRBJ1-5, is NAGVMQNPRHLVRRRGQEARLRCSPMKGHSHVYWYRQLPEEGLKFMVYLQKENIIDESGMPKERFSAEFPKEGPSILRIQQVVRGDSAAYFCASSPAGQQKGQPQHFGDGTRLSIL.

The chain carries TRBV30 and TRBJ1-2; D is unclear. The CDR3 sequence is 14 residues long. Germline assignment: CDR1 GTSNPN and CDR2 SVGIG (reference sequence). The V end lost 0 bases, the J end lost 6 bases, and 14 bases lay between the germline ends. CDR3 DNA: TGTGCCTGGAGTGTATACCCGAGAGCCGATGGCTACACCTTC. Its protein product is CAWSVYPRADGYTF.

This chain links TRBV2 with TRBJ2-7, with unresolved D. Trimming took 3 bases from V and 3 from J, leaving 9 bases between them. The germline gives CDR1 SNHLY, CDR2 FYNNEI. The CDR3 contains 13 residues. The DNA for the CDR3 is TGTGCCAGCAGTGATAAACAGTACTACGAGCAGTACTTC. Protein: CASSDKQYYEQYF.

J is TRBJ2-1 and V is TRBV19; 10 bases fit TRBD2. CDR1 and CDR2 (germline): LNHDA, SQIVND (reference sequence). This CDR3 is built from 13 residues. J lost 6 bases, V lost 6 bases, and 2 bases had no gene match. CDR3 DNA sequence: TGTGCCAGTAGAGCTAGCGGGAGCAATGAGCAGTTCTTC. This codes for CASRASGSNEQFF.

The chain has TRBV18 and TRBJ2-7; 9 bases align to TRBD2. Germline V gene lookup returns CDR1 KGHSH and CDR2 LQKENI. This CDR3 region has 14 residues. V lost 4 bases and J lost 3; bases outside the gene matches: 4. CDR3 protein: CASSRNSGSYEQYF. CDR3 nucleotides: TGTGCCAGCTCACGGAATAGCGGGAGCTACGAGCAGTACTTC.

In this sample, this clone turned up once. CDR3 sequence (DNA): TGTGCCAGCAGCGGGGGGAGCGGGGAGCTGTTTTTT. Translating it yields CASSGGSGELFF. The chain couples TRBV5-6 to TRBJ2-2, with D perhaps matching TRBD2 (6 bases). CDR3 size: 12 residues. Between the trimmed V and J ends, which lost 4 bases and 7 bases, there was a span of 8 bases. Germline values: CDR1 SGHDT, CDR2 YYEEEE.

The chain links TRBV6-5 to TRBJ2-7, with a weak D call TRBD2 (5 bases). The CDR3 extends over 15 amino acids. V lost 8 bases, J lost 3 bases, and 20 bases lay in between. The V gene's germline CDR1 is MNHEY and CDR2 SVGAGI. The CDR3 loop is CASEGYGRQDYEQYF. DNA for the CDR3: TGTGCCAGCGAGGGTTACGGCAGACAAGACTACGAGCAGTACTTC.

The genes are TRBV7-9 and TRBJ2-5, with D possibly matching TRBD2 (5 bases). The CDR3 is made up of 13 amino acids. The V end was cut by 3 bases, the J end by 3 bases, with 8 bases between. The germline V gene encodes CDR1 SEHNR and CDR2 FQNEAQ (reference sequence). This CDR3 is CASSFLREETQYF. DNA for the CDR3: TGTGCCAGCAGCTTTCTGCGGGAAGAGACCCAGTACTTC.

J is TRBJ2-7 and V is TRBV5-1; 9 bases fit TRBD1. This CDR3 spans 18 amino acids. The germline V gene has CDR1 SGHRS and CDR2 YFSETQ. Unmatched junction bases numbered 12, after V lost 0 bases and J lost 2 bases. Written as DNA, the CDR3 is TGCGCCAGCAGCTTGGCTCTCGAATCTCGGACAGGGGCCTACGAGCAGTACTTC. Residues: CASSLALESRTGAYEQYF. Complete variable domain (other parts from reference TRBV5-1 and TRBJ2-7): KAGVTQTPRYLIKTRGQQVTLSCSPISGHRSVSWYQQTPGQGLQFLFEYFSETQRNKGNFPGRFSGRQFSNSRSEMNVSTLELGDSALYLCASSLALESRTGAYEQYFGPGTRLTVT.

V and J are TRBV27 and TRBJ2-2; possibly TRBD2 for D (6 bases). The germline V gene has CDR1 MNHEY and CDR2 SMNVEV (reference sequence). V gave up 5 bases and J gave up 1 base, with 11 bases separating them. This CDR3 region has 15 residues. CDR3 loop: CASSRPGLNTGELFF. For the CDR3, the DNA is TGTGCCAGCAGTCGACCGGGACTGAACACCGGGGAGCTGTTTTTT.

The chain carries TRBV4-1 and TRBJ2-2, with 7 bases identical to TRBD1. Trimming at V came to 2 bases and at J to 4 bases, leaving 16 bases not matched to a gene. Germline V lookup: CDR1 MGHRA, CDR2 YSYEKL. The CDR3 extends over 19 amino acids. The CDR3 DNA is TGCGCCAGCAGCCAAATTATGGGTAGGGGGCCTCGAGGCACCGGGGAGCTGTTTTTT. Its translation: CASSQIMGRGPRGTGELFF.

This chain links TRBV2 with TRBJ1-4; tentative D call: TRBD1 (6 bases). CDR3 length: 16 amino acids. Trimming stripped 7 bases from V and 3 bases from J, with 18 bases between. Germline CDR1 SNHLY, CDR2 FYNNEI. The CDR3 loop reads CASIIRGGTPNEKLFF. The DNA of the CDR3 is TGTGCCAGCATCATAAGGGGAGGGACACCTAATGAAAAACTGTTTTTT. Filled out from reference TRBV2 and TRBJ1-4, the complete variable domain reads EPEVTQTPSHQVTQMGQEVILRCVPISNHLYFYWYRQILGQKVEFLVSFYNNEISEKSEIFDDQFSVERPDGSNFTLKIRSTKLEDSAMYFCASIIRGGTPNEKLFFGSGTQLSVL.

This clone was observed a handful of times. J is TRBJ1-1 and V is TRBV13; TRBD1 might be the D (5 bases). V was cut by 4 bases and J by 0 bases, with 15 bases left in between. CDR3 length equals 16 residues. Germline V CDR1 and CDR2: PRHDT, FYEKMQ (reference sequence). The CDR3 nucleotides read TGTGCCAGCAGCTGGTCCCCGGGACTTCTGAACACTGAAGCTTTCTTT. Protein product: CASSWSPGLLNTEAFF. The full variable domain, in which reference TRBV13 and TRBJ1-1 provide the parts outside the CDR3, is AAGVIQSPRHLIKEKRETATLKCYPIPRHDTVYWYQQGPGQDPQFLISFYEKMQSDKGSIPDRFSAQQFSDYHSELNMSSLELGDSALYFCASSWSPGLLNTEAFFGQGTRLTVV.

In this sample, this clone turned up once. J is TRBJ1-2 and V is TRBV6-5; D is undetermined. Trimming cost V 2 bases and J 7 bases, with 17 bases left between them. There are 15 residues in the CDR3. CDR1 is MNHEY and CDR2 is SVGAGI in the germline V gene. DNA for the CDR3: TGTGCCAGCAGTTACAGGGAGGGCTCCTTTGGTGGCTACACCTTC. It translates to CASSYREGSFGGYTF.

The chain uses TRBV28 and TRBJ1-5, with D possibly matching TRBD1 (5 bases). V lost 6 bases to trimming and J lost 5 bases, with 14 bases between them. The CDR3 spans 14 residues. Germline CDR1 is MDHEN and CDR2 is SYDVKM. CDR3 loop: CASSLQEGYQPQHF. The CDR3 nucleotides are TGTGCCAGCAGCCTACAGGAAGGGTATCAGCCCCAGCATTTT.

The chain joins TRBV6-5 to TRBJ2-3; the match to TRBD2 covers 8 bases. Germline values: CDR1 MNHEY, CDR2 SVGAGI. The CDR3 runs 15 residues. V gave up 1 base and J gave up 4 bases; unmatched junction bases: 4. In DNA form, the CDR3 reads TGTGCCAGCAGTTACTACGCGGGAGGCGCAGATACGCAGTATTTT. The encoded protein is CASSYYAGGADTQYF.

The DNA of the CDR3 is TGTGCCAGCAGCCTCCCCCGGGACAGGGACTCAACTGGGGCCAACGTCCTGACTTTC. It specifies CASSLPRDRDSTGANVLTF. The chain combines TRBV7-9 with TRBJ2-6, with 9 positions matching TRBD1. The germline V gene has CDR1 SEHNR and CDR2 FQNEAQ (reference sequence). The V segment lost 5 bases and the J segment 2 bases; nucleotides outside the gene matches: 13. The CDR3 has 19 amino acids.

This sequence joins TRBV29-1 and TRBJ2-1; D might be TRBD1 (6 bases). Germline loops: CDR1 SQVTM, CDR2 ANQGSEA. Trimming removed 4 bases at V and 0 bases at J, with 19 bases between. The CDR3 runs to 17 residues. The CDR3 nucleotides read TGCAGCGTTGCCCGTCTAACAGGGATGAGCTCCTACAATGAGCAGTTCTTC. Amino acids: CSVARLTGMSSYNEQFF.

V gene TRBV19 combines with J gene TRBJ2-7; 7 nucleotides line up with TRBD2. The CDR3 runs 16 residues. V lost 5 bases and J lost 0; bases outside the gene matches: 10. Germline V gene lookup returns CDR1 LNHDA and CDR2 SQIVND (reference sequence). The CDR3 DNA follows: TGTGCCAGTAGTCTAAGACTAGCTGATCCCTCCTACGAGCAGTACTTC. Translation gives CASSLRLADPSYEQYF.

V usage is TRBV5-6 and J usage is TRBJ2-3; 9 nucleotides agree with TRBD1. The CDR3 loop spans 18 amino acids. Trimming removed 3 bases from V and 4 bases from J; junction bases left unmatched: 15. CDR1 is SGHDT and CDR2 is YYEEEE in the germline V gene. The CDR3 reads CASSYRPGTGKWADTQYF. CDR3 nucleotide sequence: TGTGCCAGCAGCTACCGGCCCGGGACAGGGAAGTGGGCAGATACGCAGTATTTT.

A few counts support this clone. The rearrangement joins TRBV24-1 to TRBJ2-5; 8 bases agree with TRBD2. With V trimmed by 3 bases and J by 5 bases, 4 bases remained unmatched. Germline V CDR1 and CDR2: KGHDR, SFDVKD. This CDR3 is 14 amino acids long. The CDR3 reads CATSDDSGAETQYF. The DNA of the CDR3 is TGTGCCACCAGTGATGATAGCGGGGCGGAGACCCAGTACTTC.

This clone has just one count. The V and J genes are TRBV18 and TRBJ2-1, with 11 bases identical to TRBD2. This CDR3 spans 17 amino acids. From germline, CDR1 is KGHSH and CDR2 LQKENI. V lost 1 base to trimming and J lost 9 bases; unmatched junction nucleotides: 11. The CDR3 sequence: CASSPLASGRIDGEQFF. The CDR3 DNA sequence: TGTGCCAGCTCACCACTCGCTAGCGGGAGGATCGATGGTGAGCAGTTCTTC.

The V and J genes are TRBV28 and TRBJ1-2; 7 nucleotides agree with TRBD1. With 0 bases clipped from V and 2 bases from J, the junction kept 3 bases outside the gene matches. This CDR3 has 15 amino acids. Germline values: CDR1 MDHEN, CDR2 SYDVKM. CDR3: CASSLWIQGNYGYTF. The CDR3 DNA reads as TGTGCCAGCAGTTTATGGATACAGGGGAACTATGGCTACACCTTC.

This clone has a single count. The chain is built from TRBV28 and TRBJ1-5, with 7 bases aligning to TRBD1. The CDR3 length is 16 residues. The V gene's germline CDR1 is MDHEN and CDR2 SYDVKM. Trimming at V came to 2 bases and at J to 1 base, leaving 5 bases not matched to a gene. The CDR3 is CASSLPTGSSNQPQHF. For the CDR3, the DNA is TGTGCCAGCAGTTTACCGACAGGGTCGAGCAATCAGCCCCAGCATTTT.

This chain joins TRBV28 and TRBJ1-4, with D unresolved. CDR1 MDHEN and CDR2 SYDVKM come from the germline V gene. This CDR3 region has 15 residues. The germline V and J ends were trimmed by 5 bases and 8 bases, with 18 bases remaining between them. The CDR3 DNA is TGTGCCAGCAGTATTGACGGACTTGTACGGGAAAAACTGTTTTTT. As protein: CASSIDGLVREKLFF.